The present T cell receptor (beta chain) was sequenced within a study of type 1 regulatory T cells. Study overall: T-allo10 is a Tr1-enriched, alloantigen-specific CD4 T cell product made in vitro.

V lost 10 bases and J lost 7; bases outside the gene matches: 3. CDR1 and CDR2 (germline): MNHEY, SMNVEV (reference sequence). The CDR3 runs to 13 residues. This clonotype was detected a few times. Each CDR3 protein gets one entry after TCRdb re-called the reads with MiXCR. This table has about 97,000 distinct CDR3 sequences, around 30% appearing once. Sequenced sample: CD4+ T cells, either the whole sample or a sorted fraction (not recorded which). The clonotype originates from a human donor in good health. The V and J genes are TRBV27 and TRBJ2-1; 14 bases match TRBD2. The DNA for the CDR3 is TGTGCCACTAGACTAGCGGGAGGGAATGAGCAGTTCTTC. Encoded protein: CATRLAGGNEQFF.